A single sample gave rise to the 31 T cell receptor beta chains below, sequenced in a study of blood T cell repertoires in COVID-19. Sequenced by immunoSEQ multiplex PCR; TCRdb stores in-frame clones only, minus some. There are over 250,000 clones in the sample; roughly 87% occur only once, and 0.8% lies in the top ten. The sequenced material came from peripheral blood. The receptor source for this set is a woman aged 30 to 39 with acute or convalescent COVID-19.

The CDR3 spells CASSPGTSGFVGKLFF. Here the CDR3 DNA reads TGTGCCAGCAGTCCGGGAACGTCCGGGTTTGTAGGAAAACTGTTTTTT. The chain has TRBV6-2 or TRBV6-3 and TRBJ1-4; no clear D gene. Between the trimmed V and J ends, which lost 5 bases and 10 bases, there was a span of 23 bases. Germline CDR1 is MNHEY and CDR2 is SVGEGT. The CDR3 spans 16 residues.

CDR3 DNA: TGCAGTGCTAGTAACAGGGCCGAATACAATCAGCCCCAGCATTTT. Residues: CSASNRAEYNQPQHF. V and J are TRBV20-1 and TRBJ1-5; D is perhaps TRBD1 (6 bases). V dropped 3 bases and J dropped 3 bases, with 15 bases sitting between them. CDR3 length: 15 residues. Germline V lookup: CDR1 DFQATT, CDR2 SNEGSKA (reference sequence).

The CDR3 region has the DNA TGCGCCAGCAGCTTGCACCGAGCAGGGAATAATTCACCCCTCCACTTT. It yields the protein CASSLHRAGNNSPLHF. V and J are TRBV5-1 and TRBJ1-6, with TRBD1 as a possible D gene (5 bases). Germline V gene sequence: CDR1 SGHRS, CDR2 YFSETQ. V lost 1 base, J lost 5 bases, and 13 bases lay in between. CDR3 length: 16 residues.

V is TRBV21-1 and J is TRBJ2-2; the D segment call TRBD2 is taken from the table without a DNA check. TRBV21-1 is an annotated pseudogene. The CDR3 is 19 amino acids. CDR3 sequence: CASSKEKVGLAGFTGELFF. The DNA for the CDR3 is TGTGCCAGCAGCAAAGAAAAAGTGGGTCTAGCGGGGTTCACCGGGGAGCTGTTTTTT.

The chain uses TRBV11-2 and TRBJ1-5; D not resolved. This CDR3 comprises 15 residues. Germline assignment: CDR1 SGHAT and CDR2 FQNNGV. Trimming took off 0 bases at V and 2 bases at J, with 8 bases between the two ends. CDR3 sequence reads: CASSLDRGGNQPQHF. CDR3 bases: TGTGCCAGCAGCTTAGATCGGGGAGGCAATCAGCCCCAGCATTTT.

This chain links TRBV6-2 or TRBV6-3 with TRBJ1-5; maybe TRBD1 (5 bases). This CDR3 is built from 14 residues. Per the germline V gene, CDR1 is MNHEY and CDR2 is SVGEGT. The V and J ends lost 4 bases and 6 bases respectively, with 13 bases between them. DNA of the CDR3: TGTGCCAGCAGTTCCGGCAGGGTCGTTCAGCCCCAGCATTTT. It translates to CASSSGRVVQPQHF.

The rearrangement joins TRBV12-3 or TRBV12-4 to TRBJ1-1; D is unresolved. CDR3 length equals 13 residues. V was shortened by 6 bases and J by 0 bases, with 8 bases between the two germline ends. CDR3 coding DNA: TGTGCCAGCAGAACAACTATGAACACTGAAGCTTTCTTT. Its translation: CASRTTMNTEAFF.

This chain connects TRBV7-9 to TRBJ1-5; D uncertain. The germline CDR1 and CDR2 sequences are SEHNR and FQNEAQ (reference sequence). V was clipped by 5 bases and J by 0 bases, with 8 bases between them. The CDR3 is 14 residues long. CDR3 DNA: TGTGCCAGCAGCCCTAGTGGTAGCAATCAGCCCCAGCATTTT. Translated: CASSPSGSNQPQHF.

The rearrangement uses TRBV5-1 and TRBJ2-1, with D uncertain. The CDR3 length is 15 residues. Deletions cut 2 bases from V and 0 bases from J, with 9 bases between. Germline CDR1 SGHRS, CDR2 YFSETQ. This CDR3 reads CASSLDFSSYNEQFF. As DNA, the CDR3 is TGCGCCAGCAGCTTAGACTTTAGCTCCTACAATGAGCAGTTCTTC.

The V call is TRBV7-2, the J call TRBJ2-2; no clear D gene. CDR3 length equals 15 residues. Trimming left V 5 bases short and J 0 bases short, with 10 bases between. Per germline, CDR1 SGHTA and CDR2 FQGNSA. The CDR3 is CASSQTDTNTGELFF. The CDR3 DNA sequence: TGTGCCAGCAGCCAAACAGATACGAACACCGGGGAGCTGTTTTTT.

The chain employs TRBV21-1 and TRBJ2-3; TRBD1 is taken as the D call from the table, unchecked against the DNA. TRBV21-1 is assigned pseudogene status. CDR3 size: 16 residues. The CDR3 nucleotides are TGTGCCAGCAGCAAACCCCGGGACAGGGGCACAGATACGCAGTATTTT. This codes for CASSKPRDRGTDTQYF.

V is TRBV5-1 and J is TRBJ2-5; TRBD2 is a possible D gene (5 bases). This CDR3 comprises 13 residues. CDR1 and CDR2 (germline): SGHRS, YFSETQ. V dropped 1 base and J dropped 4 bases, with 8 bases sitting between them. The CDR3 bases are TGCGCCAGCAGCTTGTTTGGAGGAGAGACCCAGTACTTC. Translating gives CASSLFGGETQYF.

Written as DNA, the CDR3 is TGTGCCAGTAGTATTTTTAGCGGCAGGGAGGGCCTCGAGCAGTACTTC. Translated: CASSIFSGREGLEQYF. This chain joins TRBV19 and TRBJ2-7, with TRBD2 matching 7 bases. J lost 6 bases, V lost 3 bases, and 14 bases had no gene match. The germline V gene has CDR1 LNHDA and CDR2 SQIVND (reference sequence). CDR3 length: 16 amino acids. The full variable domain, rest sourced from reference TRBV19 and TRBJ2-7, is DGGITQSPKYLFRKEGQNVTLSCEQNLNHDAMYWYRQDPGQGLRLIYYSQIVNDFQKGDIAEGYSVSREKKESFPLTVTSAQKNPTAFYLCASSIFSGREGLEQYFGPGTRLTVT.

The chain combines TRBV25-1 with TRBJ1-3, with D unclear. The V end lost 3 bases, the J end lost 0 bases, and 6 bases lay between the germline ends. Germline assignment: CDR1 MGHDK and CDR2 SYGVNS. CDR3 length: 14 amino acids. The CDR3 region has the DNA TGTGCCAGCAGTGACAGATCCTCTGGAAACACCATATATTTT. Translating it yields CASSDRSSGNTIYF.

In this sample, this clone turned up a few times. CDR3 sequence reads: CASSLWDRGEEKLFF. The CDR3 DNA reads TGCGCCAGCAGCTTGTGGGACAGGGGGGAGGAAAAACTGTTTTTT. This rearrangement joins TRBV5-1 to TRBJ1-4, with 11 positions matching TRBD1. There are 15 residues in the CDR3. The trim removed 1 base at V and 8 bases at J, leaving 4 bases unmatched. Germline V gene data show CDR1 as SGHRS and CDR2 as YFSETQ.

This chain uses TRBV7-6 with TRBJ2-3, with 7 bases fitting TRBD2. V shed 0 bases and J 3 bases; nucleotides not matched to a gene: 9. The V gene's germline CDR1 is SGHVS and CDR2 FNYEAQ. The CDR3 is 17 residues long. The CDR3 DNA reads TGTGCCAGCAGCTTAGCTAGCGGGCTAAGGGGTACAGATACGCAGTATTTT. It yields the protein CASSLASGLRGTDTQYF.

The rearrangement links TRBV5-4 to TRBJ2-2; 12 bases agree with TRBD2. The V and J ends lost 0 bases and 5 bases, in that order; junction bases with no gene match: 2. Per germline, CDR1 SGHNT and CDR2 YYREEE (reference sequence). The CDR3 is made up of 16 amino acids. The CDR3 here is CASSLGGTSGTGELFF. Written as DNA, the CDR3 is TGTGCCAGCAGCTTGGGGGGGACTAGCGGGACCGGGGAGCTGTTTTTT.

A single count supports this clone. The chain has TRBV19 and TRBJ1-4, with 7 bases that match TRBD1. Germline CDR1 reads LNHDA; CDR2 reads SQIVND (reference sequence). The CDR3 runs 17 residues. Trimming took 6 bases from V and 0 from J; bases not matched to a gene: 10. CDR3 region: CASRRGGGQATNEKLFF. The CDR3 DNA sequence: TGTGCCAGTAGAAGAGGAGGGGGCCAAGCAACTAATGAAAAACTGTTTTTT.

The chain couples TRBV19 to TRBJ2-5; 8 bases align to TRBD2. The ends lost 3 bases at V and 1 base at J; junction bases unmatched: 7. The CDR3 extends over 16 amino acids. CDR1 and CDR2 (germline): LNHDA, SQIVND (reference sequence). This CDR3 reads CASSIPRTSSQETQYF. DNA for the CDR3: TGTGCCAGTAGTATCCCCCGGACTAGCAGCCAAGAGACCCAGTACTTC.

This chain uses TRBV5-1 with TRBJ2-3; D is perhaps TRBD2 (6 bases). Trimming shortened V by 0 bases and J by 0 bases, and 8 bases separated the two germline ends. The germline CDR1 and CDR2 sequences are SGHRS and YFSETQ. The CDR3 loop spans 15 amino acids. The CDR3 here is CASSLAGDSTDTQYF. The CDR3 DNA follows: TGCGCCAGCAGCTTGGCGGGGGACAGCACAGATACGCAGTATTTT. The entire variable domain, with the rest obtained from reference TRBV5-1 and TRBJ2-3, is as follows: KAGVTQTPRYLIKTRGQQVTLSCSPISGHRSVSWYQQTPGQGLQFLFEYFSETQRNKGNFPGRFSGRQFSNSRSEMNVSTLELGDSALYLCASSLAGDSTDTQYFGPGTRLTVL.

The V gene is TRBV19, the J gene TRBJ2-7, with D perhaps matching TRBD2 (6 bases). Per germline, CDR1 LNHDA and CDR2 SQIVND (reference sequence). Between the trimmed V and J ends, which lost 0 bases and 0 bases, there was a span of 18 bases. The CDR3 spans 18 residues. CDR3 amino acids: CASSIDLGRGTLSYEQYF. CDR3 bases: TGTGCCAGTAGTATAGATCTCGGTCGTGGGACTCTCTCCTACGAGCAGTACTTC.

The chain employs TRBV9 and TRBJ1-2; weak D call: TRBD1 (5 bases). This CDR3 contains 13 residues. Germline CDR1 SGDLS, CDR2 YYNGEE. V dropped 0 bases and J dropped 8 bases, with 11 bases sitting between them. The CDR3 nucleotides read TGTGCCAGCAGCGTAGCGCAGGGTTCCGGCTACACCTTC. Translating it yields CASSVAQGSGYTF.

V usage is TRBV27 and J usage is TRBJ2-6; the match to TRBD2 covers 10 bases. The CDR3 has 23 residues. V trimming: 3 bases; J trimming: 0 bases; junction bases outside the gene matches: 20. CDR1 is MNHEY and CDR2 is SMNVEV in the germline V gene (reference sequence). The CDR3 region is CASSFQAGSGRADTSSGANVLTF. CDR3 bases: TGTGCCAGCAGTTTCCAAGCCGGGAGCGGGAGGGCCGATACTAGCTCTGGGGCCAACGTCCTGACTTTC.

This sequence joins TRBV19 and TRBJ2-5; 13 bases match TRBD2. From germline, CDR1 is LNHDA and CDR2 SQIVND (reference sequence). Trimming took 5 bases from V and 6 from J; bases not matched to a gene: 3. There are 14 residues in the CDR3. Here the CDR3 reads CASSLTSGRKTQYF. CDR3 nucleotides: TGTGCCAGTAGTCTGACTAGCGGGAGGAAGACCCAGTACTTC.

This chain links TRBV6-5 with TRBJ2-7; 8 bases are shared with TRBD1. Germline V gene sequence: CDR1 MNHEY, CDR2 SVGAGI. V shed 6 bases, J shed 4 bases, and the junction held 8 bases outside the gene matches. CDR3 length: 14 residues. In nucleotides, the CDR3 is TGTGCCAGCAGATTCGACAGGGGTAGGTACGAGCAGTACTTC. It codes for CASRFDRGRYEQYF.

This chain joins TRBV18 and TRBJ2-2; D gene uncertain. V dropped 4 bases and J dropped 4 bases, with 10 bases sitting between them. Germline CDR1 KGHSH, CDR2 LQKENI. The CDR3 runs 14 residues. The CDR3 sequence is CASSREQPTGELFF. The DNA for the CDR3 is TGTGCCAGCTCACGAGAACAGCCCACCGGGGAGCTGTTTTTT.

CDR3 sequence: CASSRVTGGVSEKLFF. CDR3 sequence (DNA): TGTGCCAGCAGCCGAGTGACAGGGGGCGTCAGCGAAAAACTGTTTTTT. The chain links TRBV5-6 to TRBJ1-4; 10 bases are shared with TRBD1. From germline, CDR1 is SGHDT and CDR2 YYEEEE. V dropped 4 bases and J dropped 8; count of bases not matched to a gene: 11. The length of the CDR3 is 16 residues. The whole variable domain, remainder taken from reference TRBV5-6 and TRBJ1-4, is DAGVTQSPTHLIKTRGQQVTLRCSPKSGHDTVSWYQQALGQGPQFIFQYYEEEERQRGNFPDRFSGHQFPNYSSELNVNALLLGDSALYLCASSRVTGGVSEKLFFGSGTQLSVL.

The chain employs TRBV6-4 and TRBJ2-6; D remains unclear. Germline V gene data show CDR1 as MRHNA and CDR2 as SNTAGT. Trimming took off 10 bases at V and 0 bases at J, with 13 bases between the two ends. The length of the CDR3 is 15 residues. The CDR3 spells CATSPMSSGANVLTF. The CDR3 DNA reads TGTGCCACCAGCCCCATGAGCTCTGGGGCCAACGTCCTGACTTTC.

This chain uses TRBV24-1 with TRBJ2-3; 9 bases line up with TRBD2. The CDR3 spans 19 residues. Germline CDR1 is KGHDR and CDR2 is SFDVKD. The ends lost 0 bases at V and 0 bases at J; junction bases unmatched: 9. CDR3 amino acids: CATSDLTSGPYYSTDTQYF. DNA of the CDR3: TGTGCCACCAGTGATTTGACTAGCGGGCCCTATTATAGCACAGATACGCAGTATTTT.

The gene calls are TRBV11-3 and TRBJ2-5, with D unresolved. Germline CDR1 and CDR2: SGHNT and YENEEA. V was shortened by 1 base and J by 5 bases, with 8 bases between the two germline ends. The CDR3 runs to 13 residues. CDR3 sequence (DNA): TGTGCCAGCAGCTTAGCTGAGTGGGAGACCCAGTACTTC. It yields the protein CASSLAEWETQYF. The whole variable domain, remainder taken from reference TRBV11-3 and TRBJ2-5, is EAGVVQSPRYKIIEKKQPVAFWCNPISGHNTLYWYLQNLGQGPELLIRYENEEAVDDSQLPKDRFSAERLKGVDSTLKIQPAELGDSAVYLCASSLAEWETQYFGPGTRLLVL.

This rearrangement joins TRBV24-1 to TRBJ2-7, with TRBD1 as a possible D gene (7 bases). The CDR3 totals 15 residues. The germline CDR1 and CDR2 sequences are KGHDR and SFDVKD. V shed 5 bases and J shed 5 bases, with 18 bases lying between them. CDR3 in DNA: TGTGCCACCAGTGCCCGATTACAGGGGAGGAACGAGCAGTACTTC. Amino acid sequence: CATSARLQGRNEQYF.